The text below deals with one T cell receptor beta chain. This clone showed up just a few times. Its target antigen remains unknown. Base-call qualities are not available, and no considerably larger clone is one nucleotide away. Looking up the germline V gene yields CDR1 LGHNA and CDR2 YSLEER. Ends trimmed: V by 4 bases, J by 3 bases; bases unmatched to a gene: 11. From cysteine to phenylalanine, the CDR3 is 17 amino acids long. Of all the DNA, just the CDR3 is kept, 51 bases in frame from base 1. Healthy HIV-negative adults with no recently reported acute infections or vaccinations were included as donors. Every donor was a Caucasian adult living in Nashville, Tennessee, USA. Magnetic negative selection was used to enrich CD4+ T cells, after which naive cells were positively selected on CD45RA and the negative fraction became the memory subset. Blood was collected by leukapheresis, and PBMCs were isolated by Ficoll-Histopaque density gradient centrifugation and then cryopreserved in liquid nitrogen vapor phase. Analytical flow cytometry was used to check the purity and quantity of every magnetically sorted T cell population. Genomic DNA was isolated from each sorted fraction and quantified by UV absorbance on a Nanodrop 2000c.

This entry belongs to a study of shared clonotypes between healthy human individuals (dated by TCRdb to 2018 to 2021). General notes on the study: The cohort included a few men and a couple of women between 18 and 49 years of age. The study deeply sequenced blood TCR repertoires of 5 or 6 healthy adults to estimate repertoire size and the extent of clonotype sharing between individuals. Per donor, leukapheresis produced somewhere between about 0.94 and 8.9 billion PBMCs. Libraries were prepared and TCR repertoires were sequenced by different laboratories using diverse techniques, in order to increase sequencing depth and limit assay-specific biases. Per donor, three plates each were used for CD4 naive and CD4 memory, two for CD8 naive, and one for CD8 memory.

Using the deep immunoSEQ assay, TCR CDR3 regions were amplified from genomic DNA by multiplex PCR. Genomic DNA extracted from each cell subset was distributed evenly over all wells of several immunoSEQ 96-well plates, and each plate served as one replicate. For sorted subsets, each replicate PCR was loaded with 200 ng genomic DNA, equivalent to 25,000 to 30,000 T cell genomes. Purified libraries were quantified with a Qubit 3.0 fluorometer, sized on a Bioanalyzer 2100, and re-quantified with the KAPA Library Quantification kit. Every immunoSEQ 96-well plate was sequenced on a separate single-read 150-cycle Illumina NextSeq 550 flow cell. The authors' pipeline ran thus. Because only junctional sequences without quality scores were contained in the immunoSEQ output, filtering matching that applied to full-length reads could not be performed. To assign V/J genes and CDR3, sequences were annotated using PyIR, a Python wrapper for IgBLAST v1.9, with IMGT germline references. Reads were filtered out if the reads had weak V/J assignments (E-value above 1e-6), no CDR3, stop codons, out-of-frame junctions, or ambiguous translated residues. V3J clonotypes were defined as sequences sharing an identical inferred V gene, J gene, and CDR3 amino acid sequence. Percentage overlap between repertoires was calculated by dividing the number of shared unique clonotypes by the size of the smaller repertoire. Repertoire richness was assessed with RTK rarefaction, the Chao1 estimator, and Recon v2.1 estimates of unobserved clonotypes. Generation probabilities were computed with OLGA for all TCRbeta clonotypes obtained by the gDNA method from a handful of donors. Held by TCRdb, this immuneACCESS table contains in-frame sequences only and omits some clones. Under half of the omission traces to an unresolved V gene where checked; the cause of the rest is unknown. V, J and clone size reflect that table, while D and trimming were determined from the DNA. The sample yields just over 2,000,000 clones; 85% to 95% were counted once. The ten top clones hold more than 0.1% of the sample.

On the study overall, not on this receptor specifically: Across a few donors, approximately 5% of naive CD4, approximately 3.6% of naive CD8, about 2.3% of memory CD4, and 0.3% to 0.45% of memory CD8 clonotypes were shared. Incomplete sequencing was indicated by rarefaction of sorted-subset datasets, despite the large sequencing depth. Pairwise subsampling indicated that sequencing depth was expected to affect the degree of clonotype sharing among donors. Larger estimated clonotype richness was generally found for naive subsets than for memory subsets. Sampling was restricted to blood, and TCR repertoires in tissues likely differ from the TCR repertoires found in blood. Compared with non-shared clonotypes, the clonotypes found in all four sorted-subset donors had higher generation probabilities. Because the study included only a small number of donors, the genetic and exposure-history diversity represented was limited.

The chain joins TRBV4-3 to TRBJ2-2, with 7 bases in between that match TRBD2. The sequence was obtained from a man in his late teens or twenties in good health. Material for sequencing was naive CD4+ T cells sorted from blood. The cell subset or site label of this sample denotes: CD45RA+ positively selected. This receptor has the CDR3 CASSPYASGDYTGELFF. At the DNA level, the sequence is TGCGCCAGCAGCCCCTATGCTAGCGGAGATTACACCGGGGAGCTGTTTTTT.